Here is one T cell receptor beta chain with its context. Its antigen is not yet known. The record has no base qualities; no much larger clone is one base away. According to the study, the label for this sample's time point signals: baseline before first vaccination. Vaccinee samples came from UK trials COV001 and COV002, including a single-blind randomized controlled phase 2/3 trial of AZD1222 (ChAdOx1 nCoV-19) in healthy adults. For TCRbeta chain sequencing, PBMC samples from trial participants were taken at day 0 and at day 28 after the second dose. The sample belongs to a study of T cell responses to AZD1222 COVID-19 vaccine (dated by TCRdb to about 2021). At the level of the whole study: AZD1222 recipients whose second dose came at about 4 weeks and those whose second dose came at about 12 weeks were combined into one group, since spike-specific TCR depth and breadth did not differ between the two schedules. A total of about 240 trial participants underwent TCR sequencing, of whom about 200 received two doses of AZD1222 and some 25 received two doses of the MenACWY control vaccine. Trial participants were enrolled into age subgroups of 18-55, 56-69 and 70-plus years, which contained around 150, 28 and 57 TCR-sequenced participants, respectively. General study outcomes and caveats: Nearly half of unique spike-specific TCRs reportedly recognized epitopes outside regions mutated in the B.1.351 and B.1.1.7 variants. Spike-specific TCR breadth and depth rose significantly after two AZD1222 doses compared with day 0 and with MenACWY recipients. In the small 56-69-year group, the increase in depth fell short of significance, most likely because of low power. Because no day 14 peak-response samples were available, the repertoires could be characterized only after the peak T cell response. The whole spike protein was spanned by vaccine-associated CD4 TCRs, and dominant responses were seen in regions 160-218 and 743-854. Participants were mostly white British, with more females than males. The authors suggested clonal diversity may have been underestimated. Conclusions about previously exposed vaccinees were limited because only 5 or 6 AZD1222 recipients were SARS-CoV-2 seropositive at baseline.

From the cysteine up to the phenylalanine, the CDR3 has a length of 14 residues. Kept here is only the CDR3 DNA, which spans 42 bases and is read in frame from base 1. V is reduced by 6 bases and J by 0 bases, leaving a spacing of 11 bases between them. CDR1 and CDR2 are drawn from the germline V gene: SGHRS, YFSETQ. The CDR3 regions of human TCRbeta chains were analyzed by immunosequencing. In the source study's methods: TCRs in the repertoires were compared against a reference library of SARS-CoV-2-specific TCRs that had been generated with the MIRA antigen-specificity platform. Breadth meant the fraction of unique TCRs that were SARS-CoV-2-associated, whereas depth meant the fraction of total T cells that were SARS-CoV-2-associated. Using the MIRA data, each spike-specific TCR was mapped to the spike region that the TCR reacts to and placed in a CD4 or CD8 class. Log10-transformed breadth and depth values were compared by one-way ANOVA with Sidak's multiple comparisons tests. Entries here come from immuneACCESS through TCRdb and include only in-frame sequences with V and J called. Some clones fail to appear in such tables; in the studies checked, an unresolved V gene covers under half of the shortfall, and the cause of the remainder is unknown. D and trimming were read from the DNA, whereas the V and J calls and clone size are those reported in that table. The sample has 100,000 or so clones on record, approximately 90% of them singletons. The ten most abundant clones make up 2% to 3% of the sample.

This sequence was found in an adult in good health. Rearrangement joined TRBV5-1 to TRBJ2-3, with no D gene named confidently. Sample: peripheral blood, taken on day 0 of AZD1222 vaccination. Here is the DNA: TGCGCCAGCATGCGAGGCGGCAGCACAGATACGCAGTATTTT. It translates as CASMRGGSTDTQYF.